This T cell receptor beta chain comes out of a study of blood T cell repertoires in COVID-19. Study at large: The samples span acute and convalescent COVID-19 from the United States, Italy and Spain. PBMCs, B-cell-depleted T cells, or T cells were the source of the cDNA or gDNA that made up the material.

Per the study methods: Amplifying reference gene primers gave estimates of nucleated cell counts. The method was immunoSEQ multiplex PCR; TCRdb's version includes in-frame clones alone and lacks a portion of them. That table supplies the V and J calls and clone size; D and trimming were determined from the DNA. This repertoire shows about 200,000 clones, 86% found once; its top ten account for 0.6% to 0.9%. The receptor was derived from a woman in her seventies with acute or convalescent COVID-19. The sample taken for sequencing was peripheral blood.

The CDR3, as DNA: TGTGCCAGCAGCAGACTAGACAATGAGCAGTTCTTC. Encoded protein: CASSRLDNEQFF. The chain has TRBV6-2 or TRBV6-3 and TRBJ2-1, with TRBD2 as a possible D gene (6 bases). The CDR3 runs 12 residues. Germline values: CDR1 MNHEY, CDR2 SVGEGT. V was trimmed by 6 bases and J by 5 bases, leaving 8 bases between them.